This TCR beta chain was sequenced in a study of Graves' ophthalmopathy and Graves' hyperthyroidism. The sample holds a few counts of this clonotype. For repertoire sequencing, the TCR beta CDR3 regions were amplified from RNA transcripts. First-round RT-PCR employed HTBI primers, with a second-round multiplex PCR after it. TCRdb reprocessed the multiplex PCR reads with MiXCR, giving one entry per CDR3 protein. Among about 1.2 million distinct CDR3 sequences listed, about 35% were seen once. This sequence was found in an adult man with Graves' hyperthyroidism. The source material was peripheral blood or thyroid tissue (not recorded which).

The CDR3 DNA reads TGCAGTGCTGGGGGGGGGGCCGCTGGCTACACCTTC. It specifies CSAGGGAAGYTF. The chain carries TRBV20-1 and TRBJ1-2; D possibly corresponds to TRBD1 (6 bases). The CDR3 totals 12 residues. Germline V CDR1 and CDR2: DFQATT, SNEGSKA (reference sequence). V was shortened by 5 bases and J by 7 bases, with 14 bases between the two germline ends.